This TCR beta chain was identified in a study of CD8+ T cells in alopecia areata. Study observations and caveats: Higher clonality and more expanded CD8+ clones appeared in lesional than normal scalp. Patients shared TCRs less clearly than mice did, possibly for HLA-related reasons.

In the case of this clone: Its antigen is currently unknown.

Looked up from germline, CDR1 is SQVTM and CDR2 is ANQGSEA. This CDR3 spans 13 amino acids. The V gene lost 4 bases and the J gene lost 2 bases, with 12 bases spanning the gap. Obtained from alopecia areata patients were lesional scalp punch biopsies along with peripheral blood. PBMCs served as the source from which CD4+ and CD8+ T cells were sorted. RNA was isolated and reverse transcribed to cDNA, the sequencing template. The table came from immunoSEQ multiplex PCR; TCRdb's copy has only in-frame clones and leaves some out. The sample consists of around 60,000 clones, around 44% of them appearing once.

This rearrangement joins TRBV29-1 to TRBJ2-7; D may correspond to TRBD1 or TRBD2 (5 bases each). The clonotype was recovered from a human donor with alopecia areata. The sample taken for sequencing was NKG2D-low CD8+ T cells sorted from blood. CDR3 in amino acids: CSVGDGLAYEQYF. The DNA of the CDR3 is TGCAGCGTTGGGGACGGGCTGGCCTACGAGCAGTACTTC.